The 21 T cell receptor beta chains below were found in one sample sequenced in a study of T-cell memory formation after mild COVID-19. TCRdb re-called the 5' RACE reads with MiXCR, one entry per CDR3 protein. The sample has 90,000 to 120,000 distinct CDR3 sequences; around 10% are singletons. The sequencing input was PBMCs or a T cell subset sorted from them (not recorded which). The receptors were gathered from a man younger than 35 who had mild COVID-19 (a few samples of this study predate the infection). Cell type and time point are not known.

This clonotype was counted only a few times. The J gene is TRBJ2-7, the V gene TRBV7-9; 7 bases agree with TRBD1. The CDR3 is 15 amino acids. Germline values: CDR1 SEHNR, CDR2 FQNEAQ (reference sequence). The junction had 12 bases not matched to a gene; V was cut back by 5 bases and J by 5 bases. In DNA, the CDR3 is TGTGCCAGCAGCCCCTCACAGGGGCGAGACGACGAGCAGTACTTC. It specifies CASSPSQGRDDEQYF.

This clonotype was detected only once. This rearrangement joins TRBV5-5 to TRBJ2-3; 9 bases line up with TRBD1. Germline-derived CDR1 and CDR2 are SGHKS and YYEKEE (reference sequence). CDR3 length equals 14 residues. V dropped 9 bases and J dropped 4; count of bases not matched to a gene: 9. For the CDR3, the DNA is TGTGCCACCGGGACAGGGAATGGCGCAGATACGCAGTATTTT. Translating gives CATGTGNGADTQYF. The entire variable domain, with the rest obtained from reference TRBV5-5 and TRBJ2-3, is as follows: DAGVTQSPTHLIKTRGQQVTLRCSPISGHKSVSWYQQVLGQGPQFIFQYYEKEERGRGNFPDRFSARQFPNYSSELNVNALLLGDSALYLCATGTGNGADTQYFGPGTRLTVL.

This clonotype was picked up a small number of times. For the CDR3, the DNA is TGCGCCAGCAGCCCCGAGCCCGGAGGAACTGAAGCTTTCTTT. It encodes CASSPEPGGTEAFF. The chain carries TRBV4-1 and TRBJ1-1; D call uncertain. The CDR3 covers 14 residues. Germline V gene sequence: CDR1 MGHRA, CDR2 YSYEKL. Trimming left V 4 bases short and J 5 bases short, with 14 bases between.

This clonotype was observed a handful of times. This chain links TRBV5-1 with TRBJ2-1; D unresolved. The V end lost 3 bases, the J end lost 1 base, and 11 bases lay between the germline ends. The CDR3 totals 15 residues. Germline loops: CDR1 SGHRS, CDR2 YFSETQ. This CDR3 reads CASSWGSWSYNEQFF. The CDR3 DNA reads as TGCGCCAGCAGCTGGGGAAGCTGGTCCTACAATGAGCAGTTCTTC.

This clonotype appeared many times. The chain employs TRBV4-3 and TRBJ2-1, with TRBD2 matching over 7 bases. J was trimmed by 8 bases and V by 4 bases; bases with no gene match: 11. Germline CDR1 is LGHNA and CDR2 is YSLEER. This CDR3 contains 15 residues. The CDR3 spells CASSPGGPEPHEQFF. The CDR3 DNA follows: TGCGCCAGCAGCCCGGGGGGACCCGAGCCCCATGAGCAGTTCTTC.

This clonotype occurred many times. The chain employs TRBV24-1 and TRBJ2-1; 10 bases fit TRBD2. The CDR3 runs 16 residues. Per the germline V gene, CDR1 is KGHDR and CDR2 is SFDVKD. Losses at the gene ends were 4 bases for V and 8 bases for J; bases not matched to a gene: 10. CDR3 in amino acids: CATSDNERGGLDEQFF. For the CDR3, the DNA is TGTGCCACCAGTGACAACGAGCGGGGGGGCCTGGATGAGCAGTTCTTC.

The CDR3 loop reads CASSLEVGSGNTIYF. The CDR3 DNA reads TGCGCCAGCAGCTTGGAGGTGGGCTCTGGAAACACCATATATTTT. The chain couples TRBV5-1 to TRBJ1-3; D uncertain. CDR3 length: 15 amino acids. CDR1 and CDR2 (germline): SGHRS, YFSETQ. V was trimmed by 0 bases and J by 0 bases, leaving 7 bases between them.

As concerns this clonotype: Its ends do not fully match the called genes, so a read error is possible. This sequence joins TRBV12-3 or TRBV12-4 and TRBJ1-5, with D unclear. There are 12 residues in the CDR3. CDR3 amino acids: CARSFWGQPQHF. The CDR3 bases are TGTGCCAGAAGTTTTTGGGGTCAGCCCCAGCATTTT.

As for this clonotype: At one of its ends the junction is not consistent with the germline gene, which may arise from a read error. The chain carries TRBV6-6 and TRBJ2-3, with TRBD2 identical over 9 bases. Germline V gene lookup returns CDR1 MNHNY and CDR2 SVGAGI (reference sequence). CDR3 size: 16 residues. The CDR3: CASSDSSGGPGDTQYF. CDR3 bases: TGTGCCAGCAGTGACTCGAGCGGGGGGCCAGGAGATACGCAGTATTTT.

This clonotype occurred a few times. The CDR3 loop is CASSFAGSSYNEQFF. CDR3 nucleotides: TGTGCCAGCAGCTTTGCAGGGAGCTCCTACAATGAGCAGTTCTTC. V usage is TRBV7-2 and J usage is TRBJ2-1; D could derive from TRBD1 or TRBD2 (5 bases each). V was shortened by 3 bases and J by 0 bases, with 9 bases between the two germline ends. The germline V gene has CDR1 SGHTA and CDR2 FQGNSA. This CDR3 is built from 15 residues.

The CDR3 DNA follows: TGTGCCAGCAGCCAAGATTGGTCCCAGTCGAAGACCCAGTACTTC. Protein product: CASSQDWSQSKTQYF. J is TRBJ2-5 and V is TRBV14, with D unresolved. There are 15 residues in the CDR3. V lost 0 bases and J 6 bases, leaving 14 bases between the germline ends. From germline, CDR1 is SGHDN and CDR2 FVKESK.

CDR3 loop: CASSLVRGGDEQFF. DNA for the CDR3: TGTGCCAGCAGTTTGGTACGAGGTGGCGACGAGCAGTTCTTC. The V and J genes are TRBV6-2 or TRBV6-3 and TRBJ2-1; D call uncertain. The CDR3 spans 14 residues. V lost 4 bases, J lost 10 bases, and 17 bases lay in between. The germline CDR1 and CDR2 sequences are MNHEY and SVGEGT.

The CDR3 DNA is TGCGCCAGCAGCCAAGATTGGTCGATACCCTCCTACGAGCAGTACTTC. Residues: CASSQDWSIPSYEQYF. The chain couples TRBV4-1 to TRBJ2-7; the D is unclear. The germline V and J ends were trimmed by 0 bases and 0 bases, with 12 bases remaining between them. Germline V gene lookup returns CDR1 MGHRA and CDR2 YSYEKL. This CDR3 comprises 16 residues.

The sample holds a few counts of this clonotype. This sequence joins TRBV13 and TRBJ2-5; TRBD2 agrees at 12 bases. The germline V gene encodes CDR1 PRHDT and CDR2 FYEKMQ (reference sequence). Trimming cost V 5 bases and J 3 bases; bases outside gene matches: 4. The CDR3 has 15 residues. The CDR3 protein is CASSRRTSGEETQYF. CDR3 DNA sequence: TGTGCCAGCAGCCGGCGGACTAGCGGGGAAGAGACCCAGTACTTC.

In its sample, this clonotype was seen many times. The CDR3 coding sequence is TGTGCCAGCAGCGTGGGACAGGGTGTAGCTGAGCAGTTCTTC. Residues: CASSVGQGVAEQFF. The chain has TRBV7-6 and TRBJ2-1, with 9 bases that match TRBD1. Looked up from germline, CDR1 is SGHVS and CDR2 is FNYEAQ. The junction had 8 bases not matched to a gene; V was cut back by 5 bases and J by 9 bases. The CDR3 has 14 residues. Full variable domain (missing parts from reference TRBV7-6 and TRBJ2-1): GAGVSQSPRYKVTKRGQDVALRCDPISGHVSLYWYRQALGQGPEFLTYFNYEAQQDKSGLPNDRFSAERPEGSISTLTIQRTEQRDSAMYRCASSVGQGVAEQFFGPGTRLTVL.

Ten or more counts support this clonotype. Here the CDR3 DNA reads TGCGCCAGCAGCTACTCGTCAGGGAAAGATACGCAGTATTTT. Translated: CASSYSSGKDTQYF. The rearrangement links TRBV5-1 to TRBJ2-3, with D tentatively TRBD1 (5 bases). The CDR3 is 14 residues long. Trimming shortened V by 3 bases and J by 5 bases, and 13 bases separated the two germline ends. CDR1 SGHRS and CDR2 YFSETQ come from the germline V gene.

This clonotype occurred a few times. This chain links TRBV4-1 with TRBJ2-5; D call uncertain. CDR3 size: 14 residues. V lost 6 bases and J lost 7, with 18 bases in between. Germline loops: CDR1 MGHRA, CDR2 YSYEKL. Here the CDR3 reads CASRGRVPPGTQYF. The CDR3, as DNA: TGCGCCAGCAGGGGTCGGGTGCCGCCAGGGACCCAGTACTTC.

This clonotype was seen at least ten times. This chain uses TRBV4-2 with TRBJ2-7; no reliable D call. The germline CDR1 and CDR2 sequences are LGHNA and YNFKEQ. V shed 0 bases and J shed 2 bases, with 2 bases lying between them. This CDR3 contains 12 residues. The CDR3, as DNA: TGTGCCAGCAGCCAAGACCCCTACGAGCAGTACTTC. Translation gives CASSQDPYEQYF.

The V gene is TRBV6-5, the J gene TRBJ2-2; D not certain. V lost 0 bases to trimming and J lost 4 bases, with 12 bases between them. Germline assignment: CDR1 MNHEY and CDR2 SVGAGI. The CDR3 is 16 residues long. The CDR3, as DNA: TGTGCCAGCAGTTACTCGATCCAGGTCGGCACCGGGGAGCTGTTTTTT. As protein: CASSYSIQVGTGELFF.

CDR3 nucleotide sequence: TGTGCCAGCAGCCCCTTAGCGGGGGTCCCCTCCTACGAGCAGTACTTC. This codes for CASSPLAGVPSYEQYF. The V call is TRBV6-5, the J call TRBJ2-7, with 9 bases fitting TRBD2. V was pared by 6 bases and J by 0 bases, with 9 bases of the junction left unmatched. Germline values: CDR1 MNHEY, CDR2 SVGAGI. CDR3 length equals 16 residues.

This clonotype was seen a few times. The CDR3 DNA sequence: TGTGCCAGCAGTTTTCGGTATGGCTACACCTTC. It codes for CASSFRYGYTF. The chain recombines TRBV12-3 or TRBV12-4 with TRBJ1-2; D uncertain. V lost 3 bases, J lost 5 bases, and 4 bases lay in between. CDR3 length equals 11 residues.